This T cell receptor beta chain emerged from a study of shared clonotypes between healthy human individuals. Study results and limitations: Generation probability values for non-shared clonotypes were lower than those for clonotypes shared by all four donors.

About this clone: Its antigen remains unidentified.

The study separated CD4+ cells into CD45RA+ naive and CD45RA-negative memory subsets. Assay used: immunoSEQ multiplex PCR; TCRdb lists only in-frame clones, some missing. The sample shows a few million clones, just over 90% of them seen only once. Specimen: naive CD4+ T cells from PBMCs. Subset specified: CD45RA+ positively selected. The source is a man younger than 35 in good health. Some clones in this sample may be carry-over from other donors' samples.

CDR3 nucleotide sequence: TGTGCCAGTCGGTCCAGGGGGCGCGACACCGGGGAGCTGTTTTTT. This sequence encodes CASRSRGRDTGELFF. This sequence joins TRBV19 and TRBJ2-2; 8 bases line up with TRBD1. The CDR3 runs to 15 residues. V was clipped by 8 bases and J by 3 bases; unmatched bases: 8. Germline loops: CDR1 LNHDA, CDR2 SQIVND (reference sequence). Variable domain in full (rest from reference TRBV19 and TRBJ2-2): DGGITQSPKYLFRKEGQNVTLSCEQNLNHDAMYWYRQDPGQGLRLIYYSQIVNDFQKGDIAEGYSVSREKKESFPLTVTSAQKNPTAFYLCASRSRGRDTGELFFGEGSRLTVL.